The T cell receptor beta chain under discussion was sequenced for a study of OX40 agonist ivuxolimab in advanced cancers. Study-level background: As their treatment, patients were administered ivuxolimab, an agonistic anti-OX40 (CD134) antibody. The study enrolled dose-escalation patients with hepatocellular carcinoma, melanoma, renal cell or head and neck cancer. Prior therapy, whether anti-PD-1, anti-PD-L1 or anti-CTLA-4, was allowed, and approximately 40% had some.

The table came from immunoSEQ multiplex PCR; TCRdb's copy has only in-frame clones and leaves some out. The profile shows tens of thousands of clones, about 85% of them singletons. Autoimmune disease history or systemic immunosuppression meant exclusion. Trimming stripped 11 bases from V and 3 bases from J, with 11 bases between. The germline gives CDR1 MDHEN, CDR2 SYDVKM. The CDR3 extends over 12 amino acids. The origin of this receptor is an adult with an advanced solid tumor such as melanoma, head and neck, liver or kidney cancer. The material was CD4+ or CD8+ T cells sorted from blood, obtained in a trial of the OX40 agonist ivuxolimab. This rearrangement joins TRBV28 to TRBJ1-5; tentatively, D is TRBD1 (6 bases). The CDR3 DNA sequence: TGTGCCGTGGCAGGGGCCAATCAGCCCCAGCATTTT. It is translated as CAVAGANQPQHF.